The 27 T cell receptor beta chains below all came from one sample that was sequenced in a study of CD8 T cells in Susac syndrome. With random hexamers, roughly 0.5 to 1 ug RNA was reverse transcribed. TCRdb reanalysed the immunoSEQ multiplex PCR reads using MiXCR and keeps one entry per CDR3 protein. Of about 200,000 distinct CDR3 sequences listed, about 91% are singletons. The specimen sequenced was CD4+ T cells from PBMCs. The receptors here all came from a human donor with Susac syndrome.

This clonotype was recorded only once. The chain carries TRBV3-1 and TRBJ2-1; D unresolved. Germline V lookup: CDR1 LGHDT, CDR2 YNNKEL (reference sequence). V lost 1 base and J 3 bases, leaving 10 bases between the germline ends. The CDR3 is 15 amino acids. The CDR3 nucleotides are TGTGCCAGCAGCCAAGCGGCGGTGGGCTACAATGAGCAGTTCTTC. Protein product: CASSQAAVGYNEQFF.

The genes are TRBV19 and TRBJ2-7; D tentatively reads TRBD1 or TRBD2 (5 bases each). The CDR3 consists of 15 residues. V gave up 0 bases and J gave up 4 bases, with 13 bases separating them. Germline-derived CDR1 and CDR2 are LNHDA and SQIVND (reference sequence). This chain's CDR3 is CASSIEGTANYEQYF. DNA of the CDR3: TGTGCCAGTAGTATAGAAGGGACCGCCAATTACGAGCAGTACTTC. Full variable domain (missing parts from reference TRBV19 and TRBJ2-7): DGGITQSPKYLFRKEGQNVTLSCEQNLNHDAMYWYRQDPGQGLRLIYYSQIVNDFQKGDIAEGYSVSREKKESFPLTVTSAQKNPTAFYLCASSIEGTANYEQYFGPGTRLTVT.

The chain uses TRBV5-1 and TRBJ2-7; a weak D match, TRBD1 (6 bases). Germline V gene lookup returns CDR1 SGHRS and CDR2 YFSETQ. Trimming stripped 2 bases from V and 3 bases from J, with 21 bases between. The CDR3 loop spans 17 amino acids. In DNA form, the CDR3 reads TGCGCCAGCAGCTTTTGGAGTGGGGACACTTTTCGCTACGAGCAGTACTTC. Its translation is CASSFWSGDTFRYEQYF.

The rearrangement uses TRBV28 and TRBJ2-6, with D perhaps TRBD2 (5 bases). Per germline, CDR1 MDHEN and CDR2 SYDVKM. The ends were cut back, 10 bases at V and 0 bases at J, with 13 bases in the middle. There are 15 residues in the CDR3. CDR3 in amino acids: CATARRNSGANVLTF. In DNA, the CDR3 is TGTGCCACCGCGAGGAGGAACTCTGGGGCCAACGTCCTGACTTTC.

The chain is built from TRBV19 and TRBJ1-1; TRBD1 aligns across 8 bases. Trimming took 6 bases from V and 4 from J; bases not matched to a gene: 7. This CDR3 is built from 14 residues. CDR1 is LNHDA and CDR2 is SQIVND in the germline V gene (reference sequence). The CDR3 sequence is CASRPDRGGTEAFF. Written as DNA, the CDR3 is TGTGCCAGTAGACCCGACAGGGGCGGCACTGAAGCTTTCTTT.

This clonotype was seen once. This sequence joins TRBV6-1 and TRBJ2-1; TRBD2 agrees at 8 bases. Germline assignment: CDR1 MNHNS and CDR2 SASEGT. V gave up 3 bases and J gave up 8 bases; unmatched junction bases: 9. The length of the CDR3 is 15 residues. CDR3 sequence: CASSDSGGPGDEQFF. For the CDR3, the DNA is TGTGCCAGCAGTGATTCGGGAGGGCCGGGGGATGAGCAGTTCTTC.

V is TRBV30 and J is TRBJ2-7; D ambiguous. CDR1 GTSNPN and CDR2 SVGIG come from the germline V gene (reference sequence). V was trimmed by 1 base and J by 5 bases, leaving 6 bases between them. There are 11 residues in the CDR3. CDR3 sequence reads: CAWSGIDEQYF. CDR3 DNA: TGTGCCTGGAGTGGGATTGACGAGCAGTACTTC.

The chain employs TRBV18 and TRBJ2-3, with 11 bases that match TRBD2. Germline loops: CDR1 KGHSH, CDR2 LQKENI. The trim removed 6 bases at V and 3 bases at J, leaving 5 bases unmatched. CDR3 length equals 15 residues. The CDR3 DNA follows: TGTGCCAGCTCGCTACTAGCGGGGGAGACAGATACGCAGTATTTT. Its protein product is CASSLLAGETDTQYF.

This sequence joins TRBV7-2 and TRBJ2-2, with 11 nucleotides matching TRBD2. V lost 5 bases to trimming and J lost 5 bases; unmatched junction nucleotides: 7. CDR3 length: 16 amino acids. The germline CDR1 and CDR2 sequences are SGHTA and FQGNSA. This chain's CDR3 is CASSEKLAGVTGELFF. The CDR3, as DNA: TGTGCCAGCAGCGAGAAACTAGCGGGAGTAACCGGGGAGCTGTTTTTT.

The V and J genes are TRBV3-1 and TRBJ2-7; 7 positions agree with TRBD1. The germline V gene has CDR1 LGHDT and CDR2 YNNKEL (reference sequence). With V trimmed by 4 bases and J by 2 bases, 8 bases remained unmatched. CDR3 length: 15 amino acids. The CDR3 protein is CASSPQGQPPYEQYF. The CDR3 nucleotides read TGTGCCAGCAGCCCCCAGGGACAGCCTCCCTACGAGCAGTACTTC.

V usage is TRBV12-3 or TRBV12-4 and J usage is TRBJ1-1; 11 positions agree with TRBD1. CDR3 length equals 15 residues. After removal of 3 bases from V and 6 bases from J, the junction contained 6 bases not matched to a gene. CDR3 DNA: TGTGCCAGCAGTTTGCCCGGGACAGGGGGAGCTGAAGCTTTCTTT. It specifies CASSLPGTGGAEAFF.

The rearrangement uses TRBV18 and TRBJ2-5, with TRBD2 matching over 8 bases. There are 14 residues in the CDR3. Germline trimming cut 5 bases from V and 1 base from J; bases unmatched to any gene: 3. Germline V gives CDR1 KGHSH, CDR2 LQKENI. CDR3: CASSSLAGQETQYF. For the CDR3, the DNA is TGTGCCAGCTCAAGTCTAGCGGGCCAAGAGACCCAGTACTTC. The whole variable domain, filled in from reference TRBV18 and TRBJ2-5, reads NAGVMQNPRHLVRRRGQEARLRCSPMKGHSHVYWYRQLPEEGLKFMVYLQKENIIDESGMPKERFSAEFPKEGPSILRIQQVVRGDSAAYFCASSSLAGQETQYFGPGTRLLVL.

The chain recombines TRBV9 with TRBJ1-1; D unclear. Germline loops: CDR1 SGDLS, CDR2 YYNGEE. Trimming left V 4 bases short and J 1 base short, with 8 bases between. The CDR3 is 13 amino acids. The CDR3: CASSKRRNTEAFF. The CDR3 nucleotides are TGTGCCAGCAGCAAAAGGCGGAACACTGAAGCTTTCTTT.

The V and J genes are TRBV6-5 and TRBJ2-3; a possible D gene is TRBD1 (6 bases). The DNA end is a closer match to TRBJ1-5, so the J assignment may be wrong. The CDR3 is 15 amino acids. Germline V gives CDR1 MNHEY, CDR2 SVGAGI. The CDR3 nucleotides are TGTGCCAGCAGTTACGCCAGGGGACCCCCAGATACGCAGCATTTT. Translating it yields CASSYARGPPDTQHF.

The rearrangement joins TRBV6-5 to TRBJ1-1; a weak D match, TRBD1 (6 bases). V lost 5 bases to trimming and J lost 1 base, with 14 bases between them. From germline, CDR1 is MNHEY and CDR2 SVGAGI. This CDR3 spans 15 amino acids. In DNA form, the CDR3 reads TGTGCCAGCAGTAGAAGGACAGATTGGAACACTGAAGCTTTCTTT. Its translation: CASSRRTDWNTEAFF.

The chain combines TRBV20-1 with TRBJ2-4, with TRBD2 matching over 8 bases. Germline V gene data show CDR1 as DFQATT and CDR2 as SNEGSKA (reference sequence). The CDR3 runs 15 residues. V shed 0 bases and J 6 bases; nucleotides not matched to a gene: 7. This chain's CDR3 is CSARDPGGPGNIQYF. The DNA of the CDR3 is TGCAGTGCTAGAGATCCGGGAGGGCCAGGAAACATTCAGTACTTC.

V gene TRBV14 combines with J gene TRBJ1-2, with 10 bases aligning to TRBD1. The CDR3 length is 15 residues. CDR1 and CDR2 (germline): SGHDN, FVKESK. V gave up 1 base and J gave up 3 bases; unmatched junction bases: 2. The DNA of the CDR3 is TGTGCCAGCAGCCAAGCCGGGACAGGGGACTATGGCTACACCTTC. Protein: CASSQAGTGDYGYTF.

This chain connects TRBV6-2 or TRBV6-3 to TRBJ2-7, with 8 bases identical to TRBD2. V lost 6 bases and J lost 0; bases outside the gene matches: 7. The CDR3 loop spans 15 amino acids. In germline, CDR1 is MNHEY, CDR2 SVGEGT. The CDR3 loop is CASSHSGATSYEQYF. CDR3 DNA sequence: TGTGCCAGCAGCCATAGCGGGGCTACCTCCTACGAGCAGTACTTC.

This chain joins TRBV10-3 and TRBJ2-2; 9 bases line up with TRBD1. The CDR3 is 15 residues long. With V trimmed by 8 bases and J by 4 bases, 8 bases remained unmatched. Germline lookup yields CDR1 ENHRY and CDR2 SYGVKD. The CDR3: CAIAGTGWVTGELFF. CDR3 nucleotide sequence: TGTGCCATCGCCGGGACAGGGTGGGTCACCGGGGAGCTGTTTTTT.

On this clonotype: Likely a read error: the CDR3 ends without its conserved phenylalanine or tryptophan. V is TRBV7-6 and J is TRBJ2-1, with D hard to call. Trimming removed 5 bases at V and 4 bases at J, with 3 bases between. The CDR3 totals 11 residues. Germline V gives CDR1 SGHVS, CDR2 FNYEAQ. The CDR3 region is CASSRYNEQFL. DNA for the CDR3: TGTGCCAGCAGCCGTTACAATGAGCAGTTCCTC.

This clonotype has just one count. The rearrangement uses TRBV20-1 and TRBJ1-5, with D possibly being TRBD1 (6 bases). The CDR3 is 14 residues long. The V and J ends lost 0 bases and 5 bases respectively, with 11 bases between them. Germline CDR1 reads DFQATT; CDR2 reads SNEGSKA (reference sequence). CDR3 residues: CSARDGGPYQPQHF. The CDR3 nucleotides read TGCAGTGCTAGAGACGGGGGCCCCTATCAGCCCCAGCATTTT.

The V gene is TRBV21-1, the J gene TRBJ2-1. TRBV21-1 is an annotated pseudogene. The CDR3 has 17 residues. In nucleotides, the CDR3 is TGTGCCAGCAGCAAAGACGAGTGGGTGAGGCCGAACAATGAGCAGTTCTTC. Translation: CASSKDEWVRPNNEQFF.

CDR3 sequence (DNA): TGTGCCAGCGTTTTAAGGGGCAAAGCGGCAGATACGCAGTATTTT. Its translation: CASVLRGKAADTQYF. The genes are TRBV27 and TRBJ2-3; either TRBD1 or TRBD2 may supply D (5 bases each). Germline CDR1 is MNHEY and CDR2 is SMNVEV (reference sequence). Trimming removed 8 bases from V and 4 bases from J, with 19 bases in between. The CDR3 is 15 residues long.

The rearrangement joins TRBV7-3 to TRBJ1-2; possible D gene TRBD1, 6 bases. Trimming took off 5 bases at V and 8 bases at J, with 15 bases between the two ends. From germline, CDR1 is SGHTA and CDR2 FQGTGA. The CDR3 length is 13 residues. The CDR3 spells CASSDYTGRGYTF. In nucleotides, the CDR3 is TGTGCCAGCAGCGACTATACAGGGAGAGGCTACACCTTC.

The chain couples TRBV11-2 to TRBJ2-5, with 7 bases identical to TRBD1. This CDR3 has 17 residues. Germline assignment: CDR1 SGHAT and CDR2 FQNNGV. V gave up 3 bases and J gave up 1 base; unmatched junction bases: 11. This chain's CDR3 is CASSLDKTGWAQETQYF. The DNA for the CDR3 is TGTGCCAGCAGCTTGGACAAGACAGGGTGGGCCCAAGAGACCCAGTACTTC.

This sequence joins TRBV18 and TRBJ1-1; 7 positions agree with TRBD1. This CDR3 spans 15 amino acids. J gave up 3 bases and V 0 bases, and 4 bases lay outside the gene matches. Looked up from germline, CDR1 is KGHSH and CDR2 is LQKENI. Written as DNA, the CDR3 is TGTGCCAGCTCACCACCAACTGGGACAGACACTGAAGCTTTCTTT. This sequence encodes CASSPPTGTDTEAFF.

The V and J genes are TRBV20-1 and TRBJ2-7, with D possibly matching TRBD2 (5 bases). This CDR3 has 14 amino acids. CDR1 and CDR2 (germline): DFQATT, SNEGSKA (reference sequence). V shed 3 bases and J shed 0 bases, with 12 bases lying between them. In DNA form, the CDR3 reads TGCAGTGCTAGTAGGACTTATAGCTCCTACGAGCAGTACTTC. It translates to CSASRTYSSYEQYF.